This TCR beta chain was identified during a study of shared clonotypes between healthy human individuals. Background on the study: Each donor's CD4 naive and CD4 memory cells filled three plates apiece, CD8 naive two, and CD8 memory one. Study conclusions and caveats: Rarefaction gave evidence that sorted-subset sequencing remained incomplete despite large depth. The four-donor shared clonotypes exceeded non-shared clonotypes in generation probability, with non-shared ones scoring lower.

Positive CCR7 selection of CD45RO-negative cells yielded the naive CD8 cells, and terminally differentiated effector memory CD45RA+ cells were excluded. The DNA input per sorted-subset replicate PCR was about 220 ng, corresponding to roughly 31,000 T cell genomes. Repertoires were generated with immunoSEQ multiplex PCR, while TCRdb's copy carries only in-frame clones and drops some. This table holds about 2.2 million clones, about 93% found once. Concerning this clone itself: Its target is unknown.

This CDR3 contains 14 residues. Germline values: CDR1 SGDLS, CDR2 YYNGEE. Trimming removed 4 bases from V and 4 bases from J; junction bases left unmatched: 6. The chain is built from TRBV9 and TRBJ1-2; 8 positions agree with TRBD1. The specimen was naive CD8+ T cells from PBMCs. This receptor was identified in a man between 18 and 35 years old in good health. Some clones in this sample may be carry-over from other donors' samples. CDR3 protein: CASSLRGTGYGYTF. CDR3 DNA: TGTGCCAGCAGCCTAAGGGGGACAGGCTATGGCTACACCTTC.